Shown below are 21 T cell receptor beta chains from a single sample sequenced in a study of Ad26.COV2.S vaccination and SARS-CoV-2 variants. The treatment is: roughly 19 received Ad26.COV2.S at low or high dose, single or two shots; about 5 received placebo; per-sample allocation not given. Sample collection was performed on day 63 after the first vaccine or placebo injection. Clones were read by immunoSEQ multiplex PCR, and TCRdb kept only the in-frame ones, dropping some. The sample contains about 350,000 clones, 65% to 90% of which appear only once. The specimen comprised peripheral blood, sampled in a trial of Ad26.COV2.S vaccine versus placebo. These receptors all come from a person between 18 and 59 years old who received the Ad26.COV2.S COVID-19 vaccine or a placebo.

The chain uses TRBV6-4 and TRBJ2-1; perhaps TRBD2 as D (7 bases). This CDR3 contains 12 residues. Germline assignment: CDR1 MRHNA and CDR2 SNTAGT. V was pared by 9 bases and J by 4 bases, with 10 bases between. In DNA form, the CDR3 reads TGTGCCAGGAGGGGGGGTTACAATGAGCAGTTCTTC. Translating gives CARRGGYNEQFF.

This clone was recorded at least ten times. The chain combines TRBV13 with TRBJ2-7; D tentatively fits TRBD1 or TRBD2 (5 bases each). Germline V lookup: CDR1 PRHDT, CDR2 FYEKMQ (reference sequence). This CDR3 is built from 14 residues. The V end lost 0 bases, the J end lost 5 bases, and 11 bases lay between the germline ends. DNA for the CDR3: TGTGCCAGCAGCTTAGGCCCAGGGAGCAACGAGCAGTACTTC. Translating it yields CASSLGPGSNEQYF.

This sequence joins TRBV18 and TRBJ2-7, with 10 nucleotides matching TRBD1. This CDR3 contains 15 residues. Trimming at V came to 6 bases and at J to 2 bases, leaving 7 bases not matched to a gene. Germline V lookup: CDR1 KGHSH, CDR2 LQKENI. CDR3 region: CASSPRQGATYEQYF. CDR3 DNA sequence: TGTGCCAGCTCGCCCCGACAGGGGGCCACCTACGAGCAGTACTTC.

The chain recombines TRBV5-6 with TRBJ2-1; D not resolved. The CDR3 covers 16 residues. The germline V gene has CDR1 SGHDT and CDR2 YYEEEE. V lost 0 bases, J lost 5 bases, and 15 bases lay in between. Here the CDR3 reads CASSLVLPLLDNEQFF. The CDR3 nucleotides are TGTGCCAGCAGCTTGGTTCTACCACTCCTAGACAATGAGCAGTTCTTC.

This clone was seen a handful of times. CDR3 in DNA: TGTGCCAGCACCTCGGGACCTTATGGCTACACCTTC. Amino acid sequence: CASTSGPYGYTF. The chain combines TRBV2 with TRBJ1-2, with D perhaps matching TRBD1 (5 bases). There are 12 residues in the CDR3. Germline-derived CDR1 and CDR2 are SNHLY and FYNNEI. Trimming took 7 bases from V and 5 from J, leaving 11 bases between them.

The rearrangement uses TRBV2 and TRBJ1-1; 7 bases match TRBD1. This CDR3 has 14 amino acids. CDR1 is SNHLY and CDR2 is FYNNEI in the germline V gene. The trim removed 8 bases at V and 2 bases at J, leaving 8 bases unmatched. CDR3 loop: CASLEGALNTEAFF. Here the CDR3 DNA reads TGTGCCAGCTTGGAGGGGGCTCTAAACACTGAAGCTTTCTTT.

This chain's CDR3 is CASSPTSGRDEQFF. The CDR3 DNA sequence: TGTGCCAGCAGCCCGACTAGCGGGAGGGATGAGCAGTTCTTC. The J gene is TRBJ2-1, the V gene TRBV7-9, with 14 nucleotides matching TRBD2. Germline loops: CDR1 SEHNR, CDR2 FQNEAQ (reference sequence). CDR3 size: 14 residues. Losses at the gene ends were 5 bases for V and 8 bases for J; bases not matched to a gene: 2.

This chain links TRBV29-1 with TRBJ1-2, with D perhaps TRBD1 (5 bases). The CDR3 runs to 13 residues. CDR1 and CDR2 (germline): SQVTM, ANQGSEA. Trimming shortened V by 6 bases and J by 4 bases, and 15 bases separated the two germline ends. The CDR3 nucleotides read TGCAGCGTACCCGGTGGGGGGAGCTATGGCTACACCTTC. It translates to CSVPGGGSYGYTF.

The chain carries TRBV28 and TRBJ1-5, with 9 bases aligning to TRBD1. Germline CDR1 is MDHEN and CDR2 is SYDVKM. The CDR3 consists of 17 residues. Trimming cost V 2 bases and J 8 bases; bases outside gene matches: 13. This chain's CDR3 is CASSLKRSWTGAKPQHF. CDR3 nucleotides: TGTGCCAGCAGTTTAAAGCGGTCGTGGACAGGGGCTAAGCCCCAGCATTTT.

The chain joins TRBV3-1 (or the pseudogene TRBV3-2) to TRBJ2-1; D is ambiguous. Per the germline V gene, CDR1 is LGHDT and CDR2 is YNNKEL (reference sequence). Trimming shortened V by 2 bases and J by 0 bases, and 5 bases separated the two germline ends. The CDR3 runs to 14 residues. The CDR3 nucleotides are TGTGCCAGCAGCCAACAGAGCTCCTACAATGAGCAGTTCTTC. Its protein product is CASSQQSSYNEQFF.

This clone was seen once. The chain joins TRBV24-1 to TRBJ2-2, with a possible D match to TRBD1 (6 bases). Germline CDR1 is KGHDR and CDR2 is SFDVKD. The CDR3 has 15 amino acids. The V end was cut by 11 bases, the J end by 1 base, with 16 bases between. CDR3 residues: CASSPGQLNTGELFF. The CDR3 DNA reads TGTGCCAGTTCCCCGGGACAATTGAACACCGGGGAGCTGTTTTTT.

This clone has a single count. The chain carries TRBV28 and TRBJ2-7; 7 bases fit TRBD1. CDR1 MDHEN and CDR2 SYDVKM come from the germline V gene. This CDR3 is built from 14 residues. The junction had 7 bases not matched to a gene; V was cut back by 6 bases and J by 2 bases. The CDR3 loop is CASRRDSSTYEQYF. The CDR3 region has the DNA TGTGCCAGCAGACGGGACAGTTCCACCTACGAGCAGTACTTC.

With regard to this clone: One junction end disagrees with the germline gene, perhaps due to a read error. V usage is TRBV29-1 and J usage is TRBJ1-1, with D hard to call. Germline CDR1 SQVTM, CDR2 ANQGSEA. The CDR3 length is 11 residues. For the CDR3, the DNA is TGCAGCGTTGATAGGGAGAGATTGCGGGTCTTT. Encoded protein: CSVDRERLRVF.

The V gene is TRBV19, the J gene TRBJ2-1, with 11 nucleotides matching TRBD2. CDR1 and CDR2 from the germline V gene are LNHDA and SQIVND (reference sequence). This CDR3 is 14 amino acids long. Trimming removed 5 bases from V and 4 bases from J; junction bases left unmatched: 1. The CDR3 reads CASSLAGGYNEQFF. The CDR3 DNA sequence: TGTGCCAGTAGTTTAGCGGGAGGGTACAATGAGCAGTTCTTC.

The V call is TRBV5-5, the J call TRBJ2-5; D may be TRBD1 (5 bases). Germline lookup yields CDR1 SGHKS and CDR2 YYEKEE (reference sequence). This CDR3 has 13 residues. The germline V and J ends were trimmed by 5 bases and 2 bases, with 10 bases remaining between them. CDR3 nucleotides: TGTGCCAGCAGGGGCGCAGGGCAAGAGACCCAGTACTTC. Encoded protein: CASRGAGQETQYF.

This sequence joins TRBV10-3 and TRBJ1-6; D is ambiguous. CDR1 and CDR2 from the germline V gene are ENHRY and SYGVKD. The V and J ends lost 3 bases and 5 bases respectively, with 29 bases between them. The CDR3 has 21 residues. CDR3 protein: CAISDPGREPFLLLNNSPLHF. DNA of the CDR3: TGTGCCATCAGTGATCCCGGCCGGGAGCCCTTTTTGCTCCTTAATAATTCACCCCTCCACTTT.

The chain couples TRBV3-1 (or the pseudogene TRBV3-2) to TRBJ2-5; 7 nucleotides agree with TRBD2. CDR1 LGHDT and CDR2 YNNKEL come from the germline V gene (reference sequence). Trimming removed 0 bases from V and 1 base from J; junction bases left unmatched: 8. This CDR3 is built from 17 residues. The CDR3 DNA is TGTGCCAGCAGCCAAGATTCGGCAGCGGGGATCCAAGAGACCCAGTACTTC. This gives the protein CASSQDSAAGIQETQYF.

The rearrangement links TRBV6-5 to TRBJ2-7, with a weak D call TRBD2 (6 bases). The CDR3 is 12 residues long. V dropped 11 bases and J dropped 3 bases, with 14 bases sitting between them. Germline V lookup: CDR1 MNHEY, CDR2 SVGAGI. CDR3 sequence (DNA): TGTGCCTCGGAGGGGACTCGCTACGAGCAGTACTTC. This encodes CASEGTRYEQYF.

This sequence joins TRBV7-2 and TRBJ2-1; unclear D gene. V was clipped by 1 base and J by 4 bases, with 11 bases between them. Germline CDR1 SGHTA, CDR2 FQGNSA. This CDR3 comprises 15 residues. CDR3 protein: CASSLELGKYNEQFF. The CDR3 DNA follows: TGTGCCAGCAGCTTAGAACTGGGGAAGTACAATGAGCAGTTCTTC.

The chain combines TRBV7-2 with TRBJ1-4, with D possibly matching TRBD1 (5 bases). The CDR3 runs 14 residues. With 3 bases removed from V and 7 bases from J, the gap between germline ends came to 12 bases. The V gene's germline CDR1 is SGHTA and CDR2 FQGNSA. The CDR3 sequence is CASSFDRGSEKLFF. The CDR3 nucleotides read TGTGCCAGCAGCTTTGACAGAGGCTCTGAAAAACTGTTTTTT. Looking up the rest from reference TRBV7-2 and TRBJ1-4 gives the full variable domain: GAGVSQSPSNKVTEKGKDVELRCDPISGHTALYWYRQSLGQGLEFLIYFQGNSAPDKSGLPSDRFSAERTGGSVSTLTIQRTQQEDSAVYLCASSFDRGSEKLFFGSGTQLSVL.

This clone was counted many times. The V and J genes are TRBV6-2 or TRBV6-3 and TRBJ2-2, with TRBD2 matching over 12 bases. The CDR3 runs 17 residues. Germline-derived CDR1 and CDR2 are MNHEY and SVGEGT. The J segment lost 5 bases and the V segment lost 0 bases, leaving 4 bases of the junction unmatched. As DNA, the CDR3 is TGTGCCAGCAGTTACTCGACTAGCGGGAGAGGAACCGGGGAGCTGTTTTTT. This gives the protein CASSYSTSGRGTGELFF.